This TCR beta chain was captured in a study of immune cell composition in non-small cell lung cancer. This clone has a single count. Its specificity is not known. Frozen unsorted single-cell suspensions supplied the genomic DNA. Study findings and constraints: Lung adenocarcinomas had lower top 10 clone scores and clonality than squamous tumours. Shared sequences between tumour-reactive and dominant in vivo clones were not proven.

Measured with immunoSEQ multiplex PCR; TCRdb has only the in-frame clones, and not every one. This sample has nearly 2,500 clones, with roughly 84% found just once. Germline CDR1 reads LNHNV; CDR2 reads YYDKDF (reference sequence). V was shortened by 0 bases and J by 4 bases, with 12 bases between the two germline ends. This CDR3 has 15 amino acids. What was sequenced was lung tumor tissue. This TCR was sampled from a human donor with non-small cell lung cancer. This chain links TRBV15 with TRBJ2-5; unclear D gene. Written as DNA, the CDR3 is TGTGCCACCAGCAGAGATCCGAACTCCCGAGAGACCCAGTACTTC. Translating gives CATSRDPNSRETQYF.